These T cell receptor beta chains were read from a single sample in a study of T cell repertoires in cytomegalovirus infection. TCRdb used MiXCR to reprocess the reads, holding one entry per CDR3 protein. The sample has 300,000 to 400,000 distinct CDR3 sequences; 8% to 9.5% are singletons. Material for sequencing was PBMCs. The receptor source for this set is a human donor in good health (CMV status not recorded). Some clones in this sample may be carry-over from other donors' samples. Each CDR3 is given with its conserved first and last residue. D genes are given only for firm matches. Clone size, where shown, is once, few, many, or a class for clones that have expanded.

TRBJ2-1 | few | TRBD2 | TRBV6-2/TRBV6-3 | TGTGCCAGCAGTTACCTCCTCGCGGGAGGGTCCCACTCCTACAATGAGCAGTTCTTC | CASSYLLAGGSHSYNEQFF
TRBJ1-1 | many | NA | TRBV28 | TGTGCCACTCAGGGAAGCACTGAAGCTTTCTTT | CATQGSTEAFF
TRBJ2-5 | NA | NA | TRBV7-2 | TGTGCCAGCAGCCGGGACATGTGGGAGACCCAGTACTTC | CASSRDMWETQYF
TRBJ2-3 | NA | TRBD2 | TRBV5-5 | TGTGCCAGCAGAACCGGGACTAGCGAGCTAGATACGCAGTATTTT | CASRTGTSELDTQYF
TRBJ2-2 | NA | NA | TRBV7-2 | TGTGCCAGCAGCTTAGTCCGGGGCACCACCGAGGAGCTGTTTTTT | CASSLVRGTTEELFF
TRBJ2-6 | many | NA | TRBV7-2 | TGTGCCAGCAGCTCCAGGGGTGGGGCCAACGTCCTGACTTTC | CASSSRGGANVLTF
TRBJ1-5 | NA | NA | TRBV24-1 | TGTGCCACCAGTGATTTGGGGGGGCCAGATCAGCCCCAGCATTTT | CATSDLGGPDQPQHF
TRBJ2-1 | many | NA | TRBV7-2 | TGTGCCAGCAGCTTAGGGGGTAGAGGGTGGAATGAGCAGTTCTTC | CASSLGGRGWNEQFF
TRBJ2-7 | NA | NA | TRBV7-9 | TGTGCCAGCAGCTTAAAGGCAACCTCAGCGGGCCGCTCCTACGAGCAGTACTTC | CASSLKATSAGRSYEQYF
TRBJ2-5 | many | NA | TRBV7-2 | TGTGCCAGCAGCTTAGCGGGGCGCCAAGAGACCCAGTACTTC | CASSLAGRQETQYF
TRBJ2-5 | NA | TRBD2 | TRBV9 | TGTGCCAGCAGCGTAGTCCCAGGGAGGGAGGAGACCCAGTACTTC | CASSVVPGREETQYF
TRBJ1-1 | many | NA | TRBV5-4 | TGTGCCAGCAGCTTGGCGCTGGGATTGAACACTGAAGCTTTCTTT | CASSLALGLNTEAFF
TRBJ1-2 | NA | NA | TRBV4-2 | TGTGCCAGCAGCCAGGCTACAGGTGATTATGGCTACACCTTC | CASSQATGDYGYTF
TRBJ1-5 | many | NA | TRBV19 | TGTGCCAGTAGTATCCGGGCAGAAAGCCTCAATCAGCCCCAGCATTTT | CASSIRAESLNQPQHF
TRBJ2-7 | few | TRBD2 | TRBV19 | TGTGCCAGTAGGCTAGCGGGGGGAAGTGGCGAGCAGTACTTC | CASRLAGGSGEQYF
TRBJ2-6 | NA | NA | TRBV6-6 | TGTGCCAGCAGTTACTCGCGCTCCCTACTCCTCTCTGGGGCCAACGTCCTGACTTTC | CASSYSRSLLLSGANVLTF
TRBJ1-5 | NA | NA | TRBV19 | TGTGCCAGTAGTGCCCAGGGCAGGGGCAGGCCCCAGCATTTT | CASSAQGRGRPQHF
TRBJ1-1 | few | NA | TRBV27 | TGTGCCAGCAGTAACTACAAAAACACTGAAGCTTTCTTT | CASSNYKNTEAFF
TRBJ1-2 | NA | NA | TRBV20-1 | TGCAGTGCTAGACGGGATCCCGGTAGTGGCTACACCTTC | CSARRDPGSGYTF
TRBJ2-1 | NA | NA | TRBV6-2/TRBV6-3 | TGTGCCAGCAGTTACCCCCTACAGGGTCCCCATGAGCAGTTCTTC | CASSYPLQGPHEQFF
TRBJ2-1 | few | TRBD2 | TRBV10-3 | TGTGCCATCAGCGGTCGCCGGGAGGATGAGCAGTTCTTC | CAISGRREDEQFF
TRBJ2-7 | few | TRBD2 | TRBV3-1 | TGTGCCAGCAGCCAACAACCTAGCGGGAGCTCCTACGAGCAGTACTTC | CASSQQPSGSSYEQYF
TRBJ2-5 | many | NA | TRBV12-3/TRBV12-4 | TGTGCCAGCAGTTGGACTGGCCTCGGGGAGACCCAGTACTTC | CASSWTGLGETQYF
TRBJ2-1 | few | NA | TRBV20-1 | TGCAGTGCTAGACCTTGGGACGGCCTCTCGGAGCAGTTCTTC | CSARPWDGLSEQFF
TRBJ2-7 | NA | NA | TRBV5-1 | TGCGCCAGCAGCTTGGGTGGGACGGTGACCTACGAGCAGTACTTC | CASSLGGTVTYEQYF
TRBJ1-4 | NA | TRBD1 | TRBV27 | TGTGCCAGCAGGCTGAATCCGGGACAGGGGGGAGTAAAACTGTTTTTT | CASRLNPGQGGVKLFF
TRBJ2-7 | NA | NA | TRBV3-1 | TGTGCCAGCAGCCAAGGAGGATCCTTCTCCTACGAGCAGTACTTC | CASSQGGSFSYEQYF
TRBJ2-3 | many | TRBD2 | TRBV7-2 | TGTGCCAGCAGCTCCCGAAAAACTAGCGGGTTACGCACAGATACGCAGTATTTT | CASSSRKTSGLRTDTQYF